These 11 T cell receptor beta chains came from one sample sequenced in a study of T cell responses to AZD1222 COVID-19 vaccine. The repertoire was sequenced with immunoSEQ multiplex PCR; TCRdb's copy has only in-frame clones and lacks some. The sample includes roughly 150,000 clones, roughly nine tenths seen only once; the top ten take roughly 1.9%. Source: peripheral blood, taken on day 0 of AZD1222 vaccination. The receptors were sampled from an adult in good health.

The chain joins TRBV29-1 to TRBJ2-3; maybe TRBD2 (5 bases). V lost 1 base, J lost 0 bases, and 14 bases lay in between. The CDR3 runs 16 residues. Germline-derived CDR1 and CDR2 are SQVTM and ANQGSEA. Here the CDR3 reads CSVEALGGSSTDTQYF. The CDR3 region has the DNA TGCAGCGTTGAAGCATTGGGCGGGTCTAGCACAGATACGCAGTATTTT.

This chain links TRBV13 with TRBJ2-7; 7 nucleotides align to TRBD2. This CDR3 region has 15 residues. Unmatched junction bases numbered 9, after V lost 5 bases and J lost 2 bases. CDR1 and CDR2 from the germline V gene are PRHDT and FYEKMQ (reference sequence). CDR3 coding DNA: TGTGCCAGCAGCCTCGGCCGGGGGGAACCCTACGAGCAGTACTTC. This codes for CASSLGRGEPYEQYF.

The rearrangement joins TRBV10-3 to TRBJ1-1; possible D gene TRBD1, 6 bases. The germline V and J ends were trimmed by 6 bases and 0 bases, with 11 bases remaining between them. Germline V lookup: CDR1 ENHRY, CDR2 SYGVKD. This CDR3 comprises 14 residues. The chain's CDR3 is CAISNREVNTEAFF. The CDR3 DNA reads TGTGCCATCAGCAACAGGGAGGTGAACACTGAAGCTTTCTTT.

The chain is built from TRBV20-1 and TRBJ1-1; D unclear. The CDR3 sequence is 11 residues long. The germline CDR1 and CDR2 sequences are DFQATT and SNEGSKA (reference sequence). Trimming cost V 7 bases and J 1 base, with 7 bases left between them. The CDR3 region has the DNA TGCAGTGGGGTGCAGAACACTGAAGCTTTCTTT. Its translation is CSGVQNTEAFF.

This chain connects TRBV28 to TRBJ2-3, with no clear D. CDR3 size: 13 residues. V lost 5 bases and J lost 3, with 9 bases in between. Germline V lookup: CDR1 MDHEN, CDR2 SYDVKM. In nucleotides, the CDR3 is TGTGCCAGCAGTGGGTCGGAGACAGATACGCAGTATTTT. As protein: CASSGSETDTQYF.

Written as DNA, the CDR3 is TGTGCCAGCAGTCCGGGACCTCCCAGGGAAAAACTGTTTTTT. This codes for CASSPGPPREKLFF. The chain has TRBV28 and TRBJ1-4, with D perhaps TRBD1 (5 bases). Germline-derived CDR1 and CDR2 are MDHEN and SYDVKM. The CDR3 consists of 14 residues. Trimming pared 5 bases from V and 8 bases from J, leaving 15 bases between.

The CDR3 nucleotides read TGTGCCAGCAGCCCTAGGAATGAGCAGTTCTTC. It codes for CASSPRNEQFF. The rearrangement links TRBV12-3 or TRBV12-4 to TRBJ2-1; no definite D call. V lost 6 bases, J lost 7 bases, and 7 bases lay in between. The CDR3 is made up of 11 amino acids.

V and J are TRBV24-1 and TRBJ1-5; 7 bases map to TRBD1. The germline gives CDR1 KGHDR, CDR2 SFDVKD. The CDR3 sequence is 15 residues long. V lost 5 bases and J lost 2; bases outside the gene matches: 5. CDR3: CATSAGGAGNQPQHF. The CDR3 coding sequence is TGTGCCACCAGTGCAGGGGGGGCGGGCAATCAGCCCCAGCATTTT.

The J gene is TRBJ2-7, the V gene TRBV2; 8 bases align to TRBD1. The trim removed 2 bases at V and 3 bases at J, leaving 6 bases unmatched. Germline assignment: CDR1 SNHLY and CDR2 FYNNEI. The CDR3 totals 15 residues. For the CDR3, the DNA is TGTGCCAGCAGTGAAAGAACAGGGGGTATCTACGAGCAGTACTTC. Translating gives CASSERTGGIYEQYF.

The chain links TRBV28 to TRBJ1-2; D perhaps matches TRBD1 (6 bases). Germline V gives CDR1 MDHEN, CDR2 SYDVKM. Trimming took off 5 bases at V and 4 bases at J, with 14 bases between the two ends. This CDR3 has 14 amino acids. The CDR3 protein is CASSTSTGRYGYTF. As DNA, the CDR3 is TGTGCCAGCAGTACATCGACAGGACGCTATGGCTACACCTTC.

The chain couples TRBV4-1 to TRBJ1-1; the D gene is possibly TRBD1 (6 bases). The V end was cut by 0 bases, the J end by 3 bases, with 14 bases between. CDR1 and CDR2 (germline): MGHRA, YSYEKL. This CDR3 spans 16 amino acids. The CDR3 is CASSQDSKQGYTEAFF. The CDR3 DNA sequence: TGCGCCAGCAGCCAAGATAGCAAACAGGGATACACTGAAGCTTTCTTT.